A selection of T cell receptor beta chains follows, all from one sample in a study of T cell responses to AZD1222 COVID-19 vaccine. Generated by immunoSEQ multiplex PCR, the TCRdb table keeps only in-frame clones and is missing some. This sample has approximately 170,000 clones, with around nine tenths found just once. The sample consisted of peripheral blood, taken on day 0 of AZD1222 vaccination. Receptor source: an adult in good health. Each CDR3 is given with its conserved first and last residue. A D gene is named only where the DNA matches it firmly. Some rows mark clone size as missing; the rest say once, few, many or name a class of expanded clone.

clone_size j_call v_call d_call cdr3_nt cdr3_aa
once TRBJ1-3 TRBV5-4 - TGTGCCAGCAGCTTGGATGGAGGGGCCACCGGAAACACCATATATTTT CASSLDGGATGNTIYF
- TRBJ1-4 TRBV2 - TGTGCCAGCAGGTCAGGGCCTAGGGAAAAACTGTTTTTT CASRSGPREKLFF
- TRBJ2-3 TRBV6-4 TRBD2 TGTGCCAGCTCGCTAGCGGGGTTCACAGATACGCAGTATTTT CASSLAGFTDTQYF
once TRBJ1-6 TRBV2 - TGTGCCAGCAGTAGGGGGGTTGGAAATTCACCCCTCCACTTT CASSRGVGNSPLHF
- TRBJ2-5 TRBV18 - TGTGCCAGCTCACCATTAGCGGTCCAAGAGACCCAGTACTTC CASSPLAVQETQYF
- TRBJ1-2 TRBV19 - TGTGCCAGTAGTATATACACTAACTATGGCTACACCTTC CASSIYTNYGYTF
- TRBJ2-3 TRBV19 - TGTGCCAGTAGTCAAGACAGGGATACGCAGTATTTT CASSQDRDTQYF
- TRBJ2-1 TRBV27 TRBD2 TGTCTAGCGGGAGCCCTTCGAGGTGAGCAGTTCTTC CLAGALRGEQFF
- TRBJ1-2 TRBV7-2 - TGTGCCAGCAGCACCCACAGGGTCAACTATGGCTACACCTTC CASSTHRVNYGYTF
- TRBJ1-5 TRBV12-3/TRBV12-4 TRBD1 TGTGCCAGCCGGCGAGGGGGCGGTCAGCCCCAGCATTTT CASRRGGGQPQHF
- TRBJ1-6 TRBV12-3/TRBV12-4 - TGTGCCAGCAGGGAGAATTCACCCCTCCACTTT CASRENSPLHF